This T cell receptor (beta chain) was sequenced in a study of T cell responses to AZD1222 COVID-19 vaccine. The CDR3 is made up of 13 amino acids. V lost 2 bases, J lost 8 bases, and 10 bases lay in between. Here immunoSEQ multiplex PCR was the method, and the copy in TCRdb shows in-frame clones only, minus some. The sample has 95,000 to 110,000 clones, nearly 95% seen once. The chain carries TRBV12-3 or TRBV12-4 and TRBJ1-3, with D possibly being TRBD1 (6 bases). The clonotype originates from an adult in good health. This specimen was peripheral blood, taken on day 0 of AZD1222 vaccination. The CDR3 reads CASSLLAGDTIYF. In nucleotides, the CDR3 is TGTGCCAGCAGTTTATTGGCAGGGGACACCATATATTTT.